This T cell receptor beta chain was obtained from a study of T-cell memory formation after mild COVID-19. Regarding the study as a whole: CD4+ contracting clones were mainly CM and EM; CD8+ ones, EMRA.

Constant-segment primers and 5'RACE yielded cDNA libraries for TCR alpha and TCR beta, each carrying sample barcodes and UMIs. TCRdb redid the calling of the 5' RACE reads with MiXCR, one entry per CDR3 protein. The repertoire holds 300,000 to 400,000 distinct CDR3 sequences, with around 27% as singletons. Germline assignment: CDR1 SGHAT and CDR2 FQNNGV. The V and J ends lost 0 bases and 9 bases, in that order; junction bases with no gene match: 6. The length of the CDR3 is 15 residues. This clonotype was recorded a few times. Its antigen is undetermined. The specimen sequenced was PBMCs or a T cell subset sorted from them (not recorded which). The chain links TRBV11-2 to TRBJ2-1, with 9 bases that match TRBD2. The source of this sequence is an adult woman who had mild COVID-19 (a few samples of this study predate the infection). Cell type and time point are not known. CDR3 coding DNA: TGTGCCAGCAGCTTAGAGAGGGCTAGCGGGATTGAGCAGTTCTTC. Amino acids: CASSLERASGIEQFF. Together with reference TRBV11-2 and TRBJ2-1, the CDR3 gives the full variable domain: EAGVAQSPRYKIIEKRQSVAFWCNPISGHATLYWYQQILGQGPKLLIQFQNNGVVDDSQLPKDRFSAERLKGVDSTLKIQPAKLEDSAVYLCASSLERASGIEQFFGPGTRLTVL.